This T cell receptor beta chain was recorded in a study of persistence of HIV-infected CD4 T cells. Whole-study findings and limits: Degenerate expanded CDR3beta sequences were enriched among CMV- and Gag-responding cells.

Anti-CD3/anti-CD28 beads served as a nonspecific positive control stimulus. CD4+ T cells upregulating both CD40 ligand and CD69 were sorted as responding cells. Donors had CD4+ T cell counts above 400 cells/uL and were CMV-seropositive. The V end was cut by 3 bases, the J end by 7 bases, with 10 bases between. CDR3 size: 14 residues. The germline V gene encodes CDR1 PRHDT and CDR2 FYEKMQ (reference sequence). The libraries were made with immunoSEQ version 4 in survey mode. TCRdb keeps only in-frame clones here, not all; method: immunoSEQ multiplex PCR. Here the sample spans 35,000 to 55,000 clones, just over 90% being singletons. This clone appeared a single time. Its antigen is currently unknown.

V and J are TRBV13 and TRBJ1-6; D gene unclear. The source of this sequence is an adult man with HIV who was CMV-seropositive. The sequenced sample was CD4+ T cells sorted from PBMCs after roughly 18-hour stimulation, obtained from a patient who received antiretroviral therapy. As DNA, the CDR3 is TGTGCCAGCAGCTTCAAAGGGAGAAATTCACCCCTCCACTTT. As protein: CASSFKGRNSPLHF. Full variable domain (missing parts from reference TRBV13 and TRBJ1-6): AAGVIQSPRHLIKEKRETATLKCYPIPRHDTVYWYQQGPGQDPQFLISFYEKMQSDKGSIPDRFSAQQFSDYHSELNMSSLELGDSALYFCASSFKGRNSPLHFGNGTRLTVT.